This T cell receptor (beta chain) derives from a study of cytomegalovirus exposure and HLA in healthy donors. Trimming removed 0 bases from V and 6 bases from J, with 6 bases in between. In germline, CDR1 is LNHNV, CDR2 YYDKDF (reference sequence). The CDR3 length is 13 residues. Amplification used 60 Vbeta primers and 13 Jbeta primers. Method: immunoSEQ multiplex PCR; TCRdb's copy keeps in-frame clones and lacks some. The sample lists fewer than 110,000 clones; 77% were seen once. The chain uses TRBV15 and TRBJ2-1; D gene uncertain. The sequenced sample consisted of PBMCs. The sequence came from a male donor in good health and CMV-seronegative. In nucleotides, the CDR3 is TGTGCCACCAGCAGAGACACCAGCAATGAGCAGTTCTTC. The encoded protein is CATSRDTSNEQFF.